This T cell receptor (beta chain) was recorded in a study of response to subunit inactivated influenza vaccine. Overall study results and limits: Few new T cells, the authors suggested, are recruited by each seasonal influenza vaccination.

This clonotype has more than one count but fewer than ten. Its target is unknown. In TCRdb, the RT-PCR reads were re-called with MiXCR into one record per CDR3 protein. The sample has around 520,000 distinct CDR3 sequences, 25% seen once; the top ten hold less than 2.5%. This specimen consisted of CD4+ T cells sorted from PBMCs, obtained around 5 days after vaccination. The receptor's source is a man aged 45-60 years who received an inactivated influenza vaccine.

CDR3 amino acids: CSAESGGNTGELFF. CDR3 in DNA: TGCAGTGCAGAGTCGGGAGGGAACACCGGGGAGCTGTTTTTT. This chain links TRBV20-1 with TRBJ2-2; the match to TRBD2 covers 7 bases. The CDR3 is 14 amino acids. Germline CDR1 is DFQATT and CDR2 is SNEGSKA (reference sequence). The V segment lost 6 bases and the J segment 1 base; nucleotides outside the gene matches: 5.